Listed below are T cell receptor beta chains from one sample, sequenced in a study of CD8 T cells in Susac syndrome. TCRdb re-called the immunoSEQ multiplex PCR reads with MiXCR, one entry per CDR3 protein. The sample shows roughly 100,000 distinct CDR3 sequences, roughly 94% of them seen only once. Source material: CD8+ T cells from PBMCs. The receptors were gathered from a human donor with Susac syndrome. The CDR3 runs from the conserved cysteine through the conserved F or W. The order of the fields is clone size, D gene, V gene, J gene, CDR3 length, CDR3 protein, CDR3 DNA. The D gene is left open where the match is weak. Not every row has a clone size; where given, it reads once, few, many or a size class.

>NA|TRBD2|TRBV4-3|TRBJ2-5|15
CASSQERGGQETQYF
TGCGCCAGCAGCCAAGAGCGGGGGGGCCAAGAGACCCAGTACTTC
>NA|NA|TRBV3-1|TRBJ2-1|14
CASSHWTAENEQFF
TGTGCCAGCAGCCATTGGACGGCTGAGAATGAGCAGTTCTTC
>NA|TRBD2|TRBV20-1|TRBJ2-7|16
CSARGDQGTSAYEQYF
TGCAGTGCGCGCGGGGATCAAGGGACTAGCGCCTACGAGCAGTACTTC
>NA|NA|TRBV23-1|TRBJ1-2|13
CASRPLEPGGYTF
TGCGCCAGCCGACCCCTAGAGCCGGGGGGCTACACCTTC
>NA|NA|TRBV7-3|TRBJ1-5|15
CASSPTGSGNQPQHF
TGTGCCAGCAGCCCAACAGGGTCTGGCAATCAGCCCCAGCATTTT
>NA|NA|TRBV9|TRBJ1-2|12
CASSDRVEGYTF
TGTGCCAGCAGCGACAGAGTAGAGGGCTACACCTTC
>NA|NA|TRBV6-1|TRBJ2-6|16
CASSPEPVSGANVLTF
TGTGCCAGCAGTCCAGAGCCCGTTTCTGGGGCCAACGTCCTGACTTTC
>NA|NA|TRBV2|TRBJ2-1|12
CASSGQSNEQFF
TGTGCCAGCAGTGGACAGTCCAATGAGCAGTTCTTC
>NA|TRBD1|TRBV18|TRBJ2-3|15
CASSPGTGPTDTQYF
TGTGCCAGCTCACCCGGGACAGGGCCCACAGATACGCAGTATTTT
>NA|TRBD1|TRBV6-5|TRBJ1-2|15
CASSPTGQANYGYTF
TGTGCCAGCAGCCCGACTGGACAGGCTAACTATGGCTACACCTTC
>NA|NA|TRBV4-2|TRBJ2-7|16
CASSQGWDLGTYEQYF
TGTGCCAGCAGCCAAGGTTGGGACCTTGGAACCTACGAGCAGTACTTC
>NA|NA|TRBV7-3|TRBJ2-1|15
CASSLRLGPYNEQFF
TGTGCCAGCAGCCTACGACTAGGGCCCTACAATGAGCAGTTCTTC
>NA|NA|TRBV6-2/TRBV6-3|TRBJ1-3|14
CASSYRTEGNTIYF
TGTGCCAGCAGTTACCGGACCGAAGGAAACACCATATATTTT
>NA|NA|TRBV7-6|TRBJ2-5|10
CASTRETQYF
TGTGCCAGCACGAGAGAGACCCAGTACTTC
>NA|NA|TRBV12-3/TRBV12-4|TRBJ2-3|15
CASSPLASYTDTQYF
TGTGCCAGCAGCCCCCTAGCTTCCTACACAGATACGCAGTATTTT
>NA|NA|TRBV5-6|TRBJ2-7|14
CASSQTGASYEQYF
TGTGCCAGCAGCCAGACCGGGGCCTCCTACGAGCAGTACTTC
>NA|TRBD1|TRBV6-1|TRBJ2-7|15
CASSLGTDSSYEQYF
TGTGCCAGCAGCCTCGGGACAGACAGCTCCTACGAGCAGTACTTC
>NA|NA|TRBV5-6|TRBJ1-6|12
CASSLGGSPLHF
TGTGCCAGCAGTTTAGGGGGTTCACCCCTCCACTTT
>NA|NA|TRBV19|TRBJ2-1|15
CASSMGPSPYNEQFF
TGTGCCAGTAGTATGGGCCCTAGTCCCTACAATGAGCAGTTCTTC
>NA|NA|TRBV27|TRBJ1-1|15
CASSADLQGYTEAFF
TGTGCCAGCAGTGCTGACTTACAGGGTTACACTGAAGCTTTCTTT
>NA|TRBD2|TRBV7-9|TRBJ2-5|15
CASHTSGGYQETQYF
TGTGCCAGCCATACATCCGGGGGGTACCAAGAGACCCAGTACTTC
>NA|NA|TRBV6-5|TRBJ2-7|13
CASSLGVSGEQYF
TGTGCCAGCAGCCTGGGGGTTTCAGGCGAGCAGTACTTC
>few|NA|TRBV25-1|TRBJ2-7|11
CASSVSYEQYF
TGTGCCAGCAGTGTGTCCTACGAGCAGTACTTC
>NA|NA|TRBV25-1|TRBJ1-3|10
CATLWDTIYF
TGTGCCACCCTCTGGGACACCATATATTTT
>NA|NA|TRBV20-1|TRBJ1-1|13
CSARDSQNTEAFF
TGCAGTGCTAGAGACAGCCAGAACACTGAAGCTTTCTTT
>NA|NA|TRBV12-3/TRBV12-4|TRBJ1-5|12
CASSSVPWPQHF
TGTGCCAGCAGCTCCGTCCCATGGCCCCAGCATTTT
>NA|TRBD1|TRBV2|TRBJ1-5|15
CASRPGQGGNQPQHF
TGTGCCAGCAGACCCGGACAGGGGGGCAATCAGCCCCAGCATTTT
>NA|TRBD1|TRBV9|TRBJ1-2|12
CASSSRTGGYTF
TGTGCCAGCAGCTCCCGGACAGGGGGCTACACCTTC
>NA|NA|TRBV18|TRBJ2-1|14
CASSPGERKDEQFF
TGTGCCAGCTCCCCGGGAGAAAGGAAGGATGAGCAGTTCTTC
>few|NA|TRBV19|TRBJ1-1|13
CASSIGRNTEAFF
TGTGCCAGTAGTATAGGTCGGAACACTGAAGCTTTCTTT
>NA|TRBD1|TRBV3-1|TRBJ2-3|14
CASSRQGGTDTQYF
TGTGCCAGCAGCCGACAGGGGGGCACAGATACGCAGTATTTT
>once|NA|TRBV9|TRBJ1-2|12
CAIPKVYYGYTF
TGTGCCATCCCAAAGGTCTACTATGGCTACACCTTC
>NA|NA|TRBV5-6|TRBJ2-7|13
CASSFAGNYEQYF
TGTGCCAGCAGCTTTGCAGGGAACTACGAGCAGTACTTC
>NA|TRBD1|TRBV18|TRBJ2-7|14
CASSPPDRGYEQYF
TGTGCCAGCTCACCACCGGACAGGGGCTACGAGCAGTACTTC
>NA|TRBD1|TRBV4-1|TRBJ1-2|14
CASSQVQGDYGYTF
TGCGCCAGCAGCCAAGTCCAGGGGGACTATGGCTACACCTTC
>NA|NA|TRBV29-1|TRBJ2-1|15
CSVDGGPSSYNEQFF
TGCAGCGTTGATGGGGGCCCAAGCTCCTACAATGAGCAGTTCTTC
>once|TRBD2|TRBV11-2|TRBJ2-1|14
CASSSLAGKNEQFF
TGTGCCAGCAGCTCACTAGCGGGGAAGAATGAGCAGTTCTTC
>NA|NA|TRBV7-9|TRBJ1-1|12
CASRWKNTEAFF
TGTGCCAGCAGATGGAAGAACACTGAAGCTTTCTTT
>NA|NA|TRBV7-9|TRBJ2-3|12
CASSHQLDTQYF
TGTGCCAGCAGCCACCAGCTGGATACGCAGTATTTT
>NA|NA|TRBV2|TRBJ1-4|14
CASSEGNFNEKLFF
TGTGCCAGCAGTGAAGGCAACTTTAATGAAAAACTGTTTTTT
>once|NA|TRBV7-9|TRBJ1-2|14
CASKPGGQYYGYTF
TGTGCCAGCAAACCCGGCGGACAGTACTATGGCTACACCTTC
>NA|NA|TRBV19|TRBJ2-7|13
CASSIVGTGEQYF
TGTGCCAGTAGTATTGTTGGGACCGGCGAGCAGTACTTC
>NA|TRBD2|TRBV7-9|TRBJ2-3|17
CASSPVGRGVAGDTQYF
TGTGCCAGCAGCCCAGTAGGGCGGGGCGTAGCGGGAGATACGCAGTATTTT
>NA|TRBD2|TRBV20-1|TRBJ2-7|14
CSAKLLAGGYEQYF
TGCAGTGCTAAACTACTAGCGGGCGGCTACGAGCAGTACTTC
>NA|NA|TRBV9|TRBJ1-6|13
CASSVYTNSPLHF
TGTGCCAGCAGCGTTTACACTAATTCACCCCTCCACTTT
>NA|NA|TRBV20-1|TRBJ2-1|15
CSASLALSSYNEQFF
TGCAGTGCTAGTTTGGCCCTGAGCTCCTACAATGAGCAGTTCTTC
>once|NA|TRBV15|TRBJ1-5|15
CATSWDLYSNQPQHF
TGTGCCACCAGTTGGGACCTATATAGCAATCAGCCCCAGCATTTT
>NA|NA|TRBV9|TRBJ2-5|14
CASSVGQDERTQYF
TGTGCCAGCAGCGTAGGACAGGACGAGAGAACCCAGTACTTC
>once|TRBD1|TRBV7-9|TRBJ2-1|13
CASSLDRDDEQFF
TGTGCCAGCAGCTTGGACAGGGATGATGAGCAGTTCTTC
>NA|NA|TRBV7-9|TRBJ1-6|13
CASSLAPNSPLHF
TGTGCCAGCAGCTTAGCTCCTAATTCACCCCTCCACTTT
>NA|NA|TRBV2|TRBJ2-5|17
CASRGERSGALQETQYF
TGTGCCAGCAGAGGAGAAAGGTCCGGGGCTCTTCAAGAGACCCAGTACTTC
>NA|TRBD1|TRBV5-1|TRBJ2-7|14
CASSPTGGAYEQYF
TGCGCCAGCAGCCCGACAGGGGGGGCCTACGAGCAGTACTTC
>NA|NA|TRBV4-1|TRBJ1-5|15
CASSQEYGRGQPQHF
TGCGCCAGCAGCCAAGAATATGGGAGGGGTCAGCCCCAGCATTTT